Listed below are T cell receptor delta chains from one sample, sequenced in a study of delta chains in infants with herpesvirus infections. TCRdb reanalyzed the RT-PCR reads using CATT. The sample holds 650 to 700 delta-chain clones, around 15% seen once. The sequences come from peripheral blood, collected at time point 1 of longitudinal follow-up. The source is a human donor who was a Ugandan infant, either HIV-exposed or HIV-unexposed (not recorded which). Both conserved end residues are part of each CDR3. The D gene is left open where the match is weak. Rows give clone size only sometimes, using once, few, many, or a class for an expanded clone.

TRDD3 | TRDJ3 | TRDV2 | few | CACDTWGIWDTRQMFF | TGTGCCTGTGACACCTGGGGGATTTGGGACACCCGACAGATGTTTTTC
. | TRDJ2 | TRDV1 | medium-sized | CALGATTIRAPPQLFF | TGTGCTCTTGGGGCCACCACGATAAGAGCCCCCCCACAACTCTTCTTT
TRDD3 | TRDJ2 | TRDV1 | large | CALGELGDGGFFLLLGDDDALTAQLFF | TGTGCTCTTGGGGAATTGGGAGATGGGGGCTTCTTCTTATTACTGGGGGATGATGATGCTTTGACAGCACAACTCTTCTTT
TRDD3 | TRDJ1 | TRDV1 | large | CALGERVEVGPAFSYWGIMYTDKLIF | TGTGCTCTTGGGGAACGCGTAGAAGTTGGGCCAGCCTTCAGTTACTGGGGGATAATGTACACCGATAAACTCATCTTT
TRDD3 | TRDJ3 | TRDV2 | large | CACDWGIRDTRQMFF | TGTGCCTGTGACTGGGGGATACGGGACACCCGACAGATGTTTTTC
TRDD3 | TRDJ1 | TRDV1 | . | CALYTEGTGGYWYTDKLIF | TGTGCTCTCTATACCGAGGGGACTGGGGGATATTGGTACACCGATAAACTCATCTTT
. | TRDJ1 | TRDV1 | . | CALGEISDCTGTDKLIF | TGTGCTCTTGGGGAAATCTCGGACTGTACGGGTACCGATAAACTCATCTTT
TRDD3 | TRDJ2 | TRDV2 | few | CACDTVGDIAQLFF | TGTGCCTGTGACACCGTGGGGGATATAGCACAACTCTTCTTT
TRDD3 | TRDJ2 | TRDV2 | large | CACDTWGMTAQLFF | TGTGCCTGTGACACCTGGGGGATGACAGCACAACTCTTCTTT
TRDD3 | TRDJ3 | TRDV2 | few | CACDTVLGDLSSWDIRQMFF | TGTGCCTGTGACACGGTACTGGGGGATCTCAGCTCCTGGGACATCCGACAGATGTTTTTC
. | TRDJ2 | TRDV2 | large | CACDTGGLTAQLFF | TGTGCCTGTGACACCGGGGGATTGACAGCACAACTCTTCTTT
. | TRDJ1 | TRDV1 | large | CALGDRYTTDKLIF | TGTGCTCTTGGGGACAGATACACGACCGATAAACTCATCTTT
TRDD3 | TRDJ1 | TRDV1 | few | CALGERLGLGPGGYDGKLIF | TGTGCTCTTGGGGAACGATTGGGCTTGGGTCCTGGGGGATACGACGGTAAACTCATCTTT
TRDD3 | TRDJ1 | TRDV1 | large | CALGNCSEGYNTGSDKLIF | TGTGCTCTTGGGAACTGTTCCGAGGGATACAATACTGGAAGCGATAAACTCATCTTT
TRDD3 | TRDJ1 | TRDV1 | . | CALGRPPGGYGPDKLIF | TGTGCTCTTGGAAGGCCTCCTGGGGGATACGGACCCGATAAACTCATCTTT